One and the same sample provided the 8 T cell receptor beta chains below, sequenced in a study of cytomegalovirus exposure and HLA in healthy donors. The PCR ran on 60 Vbeta and 13 Jbeta primers. Some clones are missing from TCRdb's copy, which holds only in-frame ones; the method was immunoSEQ multiplex PCR. This sample has around 140,000 clones; approximately 70% occur once, and the top ten carry approximately 1.6%. The sample consisted of PBMCs. The receptors stem from a woman between 18 and 30 years old in good health and CMV-seronegative.

The V and J genes are TRBV5-1 and TRBJ1-1; D possibly corresponds to TRBD1 (6 bases). The CDR3 consists of 15 residues. CDR1 SGHRS and CDR2 YFSETQ come from the germline V gene. Trimming removed 4 bases from V and 0 bases from J, with 13 bases in between. The CDR3 is CASSLQGSMNTEAFF. DNA of the CDR3: TGCGCCAGCAGCCTACAGGGCTCCATGAACACTGAAGCTTTCTTT.

This clone was observed a few times. The chain uses TRBV29-1 and TRBJ1-3; 7 positions agree with TRBD1. Trimming at V came to 4 bases and at J to 0 bases, leaving 9 bases not matched to a gene. Germline V lookup: CDR1 SQVTM, CDR2 ANQGSEA. The CDR3 is 16 amino acids. CDR3 residues: CSVGETGLFSGNTIYF. CDR3 nucleotide sequence: TGCAGCGTTGGGGAGACAGGGCTTTTCTCTGGAAACACCATATATTTT. The whole variable domain, filled in from reference TRBV29-1 and TRBJ1-3, reads SAVISQKPSRDICQRGTSLTIQCQVDSQVTMMFWYRQQPGQSLTLIATANQGSEATYESGFVIDKFPISRPNLTFSTLTVSNMSPEDSSIYLCSVGETGLFSGNTIYFGEGSWLTVV.

The chain joins TRBV7-2 to TRBJ1-2; no definite D call. The germline gives CDR1 SGHTA, CDR2 FQGNSA. The CDR3 extends over 13 amino acids. V was pared by 2 bases and J by 7 bases, with 11 bases between. CDR3 sequence reads: CASSLKQPFGYTF. The DNA for the CDR3 is TGTGCCAGCAGCTTAAAACAGCCCTTTGGCTACACCTTC.

The chain is built from TRBV6-5 and TRBJ1-3, with unresolved D. Germline V gene data show CDR1 as MNHEY and CDR2 as SVGAGI. Trimming shortened V by 7 bases and J by 1 base, and 8 bases separated the two germline ends. This CDR3 is built from 13 residues. Here the CDR3 DNA reads TGTGCCAGCACAAAGAGTTCTGGAAACACCATATATTTT. Its protein is CASTKSSGNTIYF.

The chain links TRBV19 to TRBJ1-5; D not certain. There are 14 residues in the CDR3. Trimming pared 5 bases from V and 5 bases from J, leaving 13 bases between. The germline gives CDR1 LNHDA, CDR2 SQIVND (reference sequence). CDR3 in DNA: TGTGCCAGTAGTTCCCTCGGACTCGATCAGCCCCAGCATTTT. It encodes CASSSLGLDQPQHF.

The chain is built from TRBV28 and TRBJ2-1; 8 nucleotides agree with TRBD1. With 10 bases clipped from V and 8 bases from J, the junction kept 13 bases outside the gene matches. The germline gives CDR1 MDHEN, CDR2 SYDVKM. The CDR3 is 14 amino acids. CDR3: CATVTGGVTYEQFF. The CDR3 bases are TGTGCCACCGTTACAGGGGGAGTAACCTATGAGCAGTTCTTC.

Only one count was recorded for this clone. The CDR3 spells CASSQDIGSGGSSTGELFF. CDR3 nucleotide sequence: TGCGCCAGCAGCCAAGATATTGGTAGTGGCGGGAGTAGCACCGGGGAGCTGTTTTTT. The J gene is TRBJ2-2, the V gene TRBV4-3; 7 nucleotides align to TRBD2. Germline CDR1 is LGHNA and CDR2 is YSLEER. The CDR3 totals 19 residues. The junction had 14 bases not matched to a gene; V was cut back by 0 bases and J by 4 bases.

The V and J genes are TRBV7-9 and TRBJ1-4; D may be TRBD1 (6 bases). The CDR3 contains 19 residues. With 2 bases removed from V and 2 bases from J, the gap between germline ends came to 21 bases. Germline CDR1 reads SEHNR; CDR2 reads FQNEAQ (reference sequence). The CDR3 DNA sequence: TGTGCCAGCAGCTTAAACAATGTTGGCAGGGGAACCACTAATGAAAAACTGTTTTTT. Its translation is CASSLNNVGRGTTNEKLFF.